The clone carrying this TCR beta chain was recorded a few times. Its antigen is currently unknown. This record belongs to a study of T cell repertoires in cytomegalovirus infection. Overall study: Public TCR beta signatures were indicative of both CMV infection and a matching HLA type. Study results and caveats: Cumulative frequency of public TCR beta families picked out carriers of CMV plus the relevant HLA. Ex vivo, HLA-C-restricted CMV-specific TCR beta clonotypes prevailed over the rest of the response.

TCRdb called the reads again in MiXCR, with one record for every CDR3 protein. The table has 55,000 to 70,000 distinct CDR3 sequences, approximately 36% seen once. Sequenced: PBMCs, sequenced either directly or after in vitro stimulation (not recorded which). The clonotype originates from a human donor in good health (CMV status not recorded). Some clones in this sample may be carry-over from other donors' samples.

The CDR3 loop is CASSYSTFRDKNEKLFF. Here the CDR3 DNA reads TGTGCCAGCAGTTACTCGACCTTTCGTGACAAGAATGAAAAACTGTTTTTT. The chain combines TRBV6-2 or TRBV6-3 with TRBJ1-4; D is unclear. The germline V gene encodes CDR1 MNHEY and CDR2 SVGEGT. The CDR3 runs to 17 residues. With 0 bases removed from V and 5 bases from J, the gap between germline ends came to 16 bases.